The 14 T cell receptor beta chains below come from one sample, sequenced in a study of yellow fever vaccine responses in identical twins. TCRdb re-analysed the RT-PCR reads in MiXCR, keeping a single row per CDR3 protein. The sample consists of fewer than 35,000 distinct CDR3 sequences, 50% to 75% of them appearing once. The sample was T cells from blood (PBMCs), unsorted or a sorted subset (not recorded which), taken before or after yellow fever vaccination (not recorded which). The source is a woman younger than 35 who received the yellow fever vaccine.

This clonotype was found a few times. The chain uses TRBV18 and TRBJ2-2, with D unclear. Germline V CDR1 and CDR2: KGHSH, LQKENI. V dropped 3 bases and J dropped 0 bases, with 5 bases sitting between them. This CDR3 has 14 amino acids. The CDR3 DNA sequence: TGTGCCAGCTCACCGCCTTCGAACACCGGGGAGCTGTTTTTT. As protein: CASSPPSNTGELFF.

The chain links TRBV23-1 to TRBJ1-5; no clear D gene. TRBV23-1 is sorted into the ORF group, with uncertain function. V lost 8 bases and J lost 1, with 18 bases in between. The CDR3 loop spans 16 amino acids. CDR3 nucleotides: TGCGCCAGCCCCCACGGGATCCTTGGGAGCAATCAGCCCCAGCATTTT. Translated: CASPHGILGSNQPQHF.

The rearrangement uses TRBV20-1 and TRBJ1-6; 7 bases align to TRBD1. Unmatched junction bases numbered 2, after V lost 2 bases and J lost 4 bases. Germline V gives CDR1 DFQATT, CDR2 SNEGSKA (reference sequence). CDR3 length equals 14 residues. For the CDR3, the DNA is TGCAGTGCTAGAACGGGACAGTATAATTCACCCCTCCACTTT. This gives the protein CSARTGQYNSPLHF.

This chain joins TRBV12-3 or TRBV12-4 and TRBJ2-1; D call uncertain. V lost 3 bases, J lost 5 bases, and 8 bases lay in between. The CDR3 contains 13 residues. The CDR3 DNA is TGTGCCAGCAGTTTCGACCGTAACAATGAGCAGTTCTTC. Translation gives CASSFDRNNEQFF.

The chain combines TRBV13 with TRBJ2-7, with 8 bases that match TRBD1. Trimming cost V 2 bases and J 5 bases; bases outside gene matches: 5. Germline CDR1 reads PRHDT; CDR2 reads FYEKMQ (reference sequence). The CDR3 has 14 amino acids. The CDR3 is CASSLRTGYHEQYF. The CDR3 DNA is TGTGCCAGCAGCTTAAGGACAGGGTACCACGAGCAGTACTTC.

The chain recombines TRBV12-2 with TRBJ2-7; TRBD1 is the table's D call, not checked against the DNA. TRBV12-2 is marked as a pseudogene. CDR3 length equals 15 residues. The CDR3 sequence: CASRSMGDRHYEQYV. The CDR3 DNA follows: TGTGCAAGTCGCTCGATGGGGGACCGCCACTACGAGCAGTACGTC.

In DNA form, the CDR3 reads TGTGCCAGCAAAATCACAGGGGCCAACACTGAAGCTTTCTTT. This codes for CASKITGANTEAFF. The genes are TRBV19 and TRBJ1-1, with TRBD1 matching 7 bases. Germline CDR1 reads LNHDA; CDR2 reads SQIVND (reference sequence). V lost 9 bases, J lost 2 bases, and 9 bases stayed unmatched. The CDR3 is made up of 14 amino acids.

The CDR3 sequence: CASSSQSPDSEQYF. CDR3 nucleotides: TGTGCCAGCAGCTCCCAGAGTCCGGACTCGGAGCAGTACTTC. The chain couples TRBV7-9 to TRBJ2-7, with D possibly being TRBD2 (5 bases). Germline V gene data show CDR1 as SEHNR and CDR2 as FQNEAQ (reference sequence). The CDR3 runs 14 residues. The V and J ends lost 4 bases and 7 bases respectively, with 17 bases between them.

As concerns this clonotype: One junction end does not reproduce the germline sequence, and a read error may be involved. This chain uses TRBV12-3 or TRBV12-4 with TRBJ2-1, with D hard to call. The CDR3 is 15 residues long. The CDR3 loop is CASRLDAGAYNEQFF. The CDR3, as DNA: TGTGCCAGCAGATTAGACGCAGGTGCTTACAATGAGCAGTTCTTC.

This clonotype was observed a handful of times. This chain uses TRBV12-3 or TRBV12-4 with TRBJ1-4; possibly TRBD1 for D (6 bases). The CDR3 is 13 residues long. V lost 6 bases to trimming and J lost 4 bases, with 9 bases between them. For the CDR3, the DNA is TGTGCCAGCAGCCCACAGGGTAATGAAAAACTGTTTTTT. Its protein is CASSPQGNEKLFF.

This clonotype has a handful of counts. This CDR3 reads CASSYTGGRYGYTF. The DNA of the CDR3 is TGTGCCAGCAGTTACACCGGGGGTCGCTATGGCTACACCTTC. J is TRBJ1-2 and V is TRBV6-5; tentatively, D is TRBD1 (5 bases). This CDR3 contains 14 residues. Per germline, CDR1 MNHEY and CDR2 SVGAGI. Trimming took 2 bases from V and 4 from J, leaving 11 bases between them.

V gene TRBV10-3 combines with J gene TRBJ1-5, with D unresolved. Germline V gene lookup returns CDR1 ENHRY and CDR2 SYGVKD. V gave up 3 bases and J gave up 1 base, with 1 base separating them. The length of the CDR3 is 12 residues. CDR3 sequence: CAISDSNQPQHF. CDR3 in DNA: TGTGCCATCAGTGACAGCAATCAGCCCCAGCATTTT.

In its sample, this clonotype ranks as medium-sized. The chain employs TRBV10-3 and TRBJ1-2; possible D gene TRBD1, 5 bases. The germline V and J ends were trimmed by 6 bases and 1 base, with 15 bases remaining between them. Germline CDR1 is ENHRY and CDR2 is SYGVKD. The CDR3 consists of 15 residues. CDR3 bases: TGTGCCATCAGCTTCAGGGCTCTAGATAACTATGGCTACACCTTC. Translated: CAISFRALDNYGYTF.

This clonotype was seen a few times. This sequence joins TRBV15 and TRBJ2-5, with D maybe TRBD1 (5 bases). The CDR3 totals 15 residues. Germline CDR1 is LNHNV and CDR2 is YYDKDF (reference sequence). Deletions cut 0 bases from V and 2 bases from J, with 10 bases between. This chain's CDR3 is CATSREAGPQETQYF. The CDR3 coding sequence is TGTGCCACCAGCAGAGAGGCAGGGCCACAAGAGACCCAGTACTTC.